This section outlines one TCR beta chain sequence together with its context. Unique molecular identifiers were built into the TCRbeta library. TCRdb independently ran MiXCR on the PCR reads; one entry per CDR3 protein. The repertoire holds hundreds of thousands of distinct CDR3 sequences, with 16% as singletons. This CDR3 region has 15 residues. V lost 0 bases and J lost 4, with 11 bases in between. Germline V lookup: CDR1 KGHDR, CDR2 SFDVKD. The sample originates from a study of T-cell reconstitution after alpha-beta-depleted transplantation in children. The chain is built from TRBV24-1 and TRBJ2-5; weak D call: TRBD2 (6 bases). The material sequenced was PBMCs from the stem cell graft donor, taken from the stem cell graft. This clonotype was sampled from a human donor who donated a stem cell graft to a child with acute myeloid leukemia. Here the CDR3 DNA reads TGTGCCACCAGTGATTTGAGGAGGGGACGAGAGACCCAGTACTTC. Encoded protein: CATSDLRRGRETQYF.